This T cell receptor beta chain was sequenced in a study of CD8 T cells in Susac syndrome. Looking at the study overall: Patients with Susac syndrome had blood drawn and were at that point therapy-naive, on corticosteroids, or on intravenous immunoglobulin alone. Findings and limits, study-wide: Susac-specific public clones numbered approximately 15 in total CD8+ repertoires (and 5 or 6 in CD8+ TEMRA repertoires).

In regard to this clonotype: The antigen remains unidentified.

The germline gives CDR1 KGHSH, CDR2 LQKENI. The ends were cut back, 2 bases at V and 1 base at J, with 7 bases in the middle. The CDR3 runs to 14 residues. Sequencing of TCR beta was undertaken in CD8+ and CD4+ T cells derived from blood. Random hexamers primed reverse transcription of roughly 0.45 to 1 ug RNA. Across 54 Vbeta and 13 Jbeta, immunoSEQ multiplex PCR amplified TCR beta CDR3. TCRdb redid the calling of the immunoSEQ multiplex PCR reads with MiXCR, one entry per CDR3 protein. The sample lists more than 95,000 distinct CDR3 sequences; approximately 96% were seen once. The sequenced sample was CD8+ T cells from PBMCs. This TCR came from a human donor with Susac syndrome. This chain uses TRBV18 with TRBJ2-3; no clear D gene. In DNA form, the CDR3 reads TGTGCCAGCTCACCAGGGTTAGGCACAGATACGCAGTATTTT. Its protein is CASSPGLGTDTQYF.